This TCR beta chain was documented in a study of blood T cell repertoires in COVID-19. The overall study: Italy, Spain and the United States were the sources of the convalescent and acute COVID-19 samples. Nucleic acid was either cDNA or gDNA, and it came from T cells, B-cell-depleted T cells, or PBMCs.

CDR3 length equals 12 residues. The V end lost 5 bases, the J end lost 7 bases, and 11 bases lay between the germline ends. Source study methods: Estimates of nucleated cell counts were drawn from the amplification of reference gene primers. The method was immunoSEQ multiplex PCR; TCRdb's version includes in-frame clones alone and lacks a portion of them. V, J and clone size are taken as reported in that table, and D and trimming were inferred from the DNA itself. The sample gives 180,000 or so clones, about 78% of which show up once; roughly 8.8% is in the top ten. The chain uses TRBV12-3 or TRBV12-4 and TRBJ1-2; D is unclear. The TCR comes from a woman in her fifties or sixties with active or convalescent COVID-19. The material sequenced was peripheral blood. DNA for the CDR3: TGTGCCAGCAGTCTCCAGGTCGGTGGCTACACCTTC. It codes for CASSLQVGGYTF.